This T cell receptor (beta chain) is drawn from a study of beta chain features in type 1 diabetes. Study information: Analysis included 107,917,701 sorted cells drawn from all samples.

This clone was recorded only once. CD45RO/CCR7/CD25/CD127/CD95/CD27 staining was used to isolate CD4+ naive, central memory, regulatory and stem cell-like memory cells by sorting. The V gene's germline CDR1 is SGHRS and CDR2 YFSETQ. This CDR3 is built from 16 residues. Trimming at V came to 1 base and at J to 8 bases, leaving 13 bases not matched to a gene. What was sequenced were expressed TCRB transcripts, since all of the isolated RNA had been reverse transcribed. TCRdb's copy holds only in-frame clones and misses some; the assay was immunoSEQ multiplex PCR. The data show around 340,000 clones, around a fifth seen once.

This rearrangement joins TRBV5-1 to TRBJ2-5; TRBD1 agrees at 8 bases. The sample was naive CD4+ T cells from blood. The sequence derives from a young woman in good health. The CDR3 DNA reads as TGCGCCAGCAGCTTGAGCGTAGGCCAGGGGGCTGGTACCCAGTACTTC. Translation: CASSLSVGQGAGTQYF. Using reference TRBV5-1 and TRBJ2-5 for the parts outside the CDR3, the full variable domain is KAGVTQTPRYLIKTRGQQVTLSCSPISGHRSVSWYQQTPGQGLQFLFEYFSETQRNKGNFPGRFSGRQFSNSRSEMNVSTLELGDSALYLCASSLSVGQGAGTQYFGPGTRLLVL.